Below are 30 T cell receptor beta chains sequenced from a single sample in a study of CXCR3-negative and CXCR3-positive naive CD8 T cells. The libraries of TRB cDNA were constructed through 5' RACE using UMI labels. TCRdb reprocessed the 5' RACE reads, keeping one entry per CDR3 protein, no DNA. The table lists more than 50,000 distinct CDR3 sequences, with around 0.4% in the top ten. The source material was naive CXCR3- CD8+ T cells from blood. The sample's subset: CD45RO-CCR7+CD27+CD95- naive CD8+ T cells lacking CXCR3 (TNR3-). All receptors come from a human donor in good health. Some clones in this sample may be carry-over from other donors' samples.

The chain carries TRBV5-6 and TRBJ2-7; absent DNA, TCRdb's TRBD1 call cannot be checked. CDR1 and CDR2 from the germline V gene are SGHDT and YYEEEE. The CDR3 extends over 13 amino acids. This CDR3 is CASRTQGTYEQYF.

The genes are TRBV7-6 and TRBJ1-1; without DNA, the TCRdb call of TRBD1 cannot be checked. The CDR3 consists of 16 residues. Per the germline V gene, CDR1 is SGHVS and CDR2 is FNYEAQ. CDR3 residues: CASSSHRDLGTTEAFF.

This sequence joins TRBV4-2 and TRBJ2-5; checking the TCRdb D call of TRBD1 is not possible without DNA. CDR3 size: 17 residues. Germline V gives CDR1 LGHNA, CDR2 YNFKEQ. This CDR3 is CASSQVSLGQEFWTQYF.

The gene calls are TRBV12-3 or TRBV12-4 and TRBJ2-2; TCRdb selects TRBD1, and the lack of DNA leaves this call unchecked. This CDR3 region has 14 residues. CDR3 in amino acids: CASSGTGLSGELFF.

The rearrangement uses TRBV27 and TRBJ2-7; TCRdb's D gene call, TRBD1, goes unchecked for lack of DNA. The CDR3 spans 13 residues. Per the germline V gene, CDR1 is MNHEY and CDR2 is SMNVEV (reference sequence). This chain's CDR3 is CASSSRGTYEQYF.

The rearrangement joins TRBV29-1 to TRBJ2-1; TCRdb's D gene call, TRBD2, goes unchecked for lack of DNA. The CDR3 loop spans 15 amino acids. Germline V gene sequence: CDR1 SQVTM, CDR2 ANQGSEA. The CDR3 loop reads CSVGRGGPLSNEQFF.

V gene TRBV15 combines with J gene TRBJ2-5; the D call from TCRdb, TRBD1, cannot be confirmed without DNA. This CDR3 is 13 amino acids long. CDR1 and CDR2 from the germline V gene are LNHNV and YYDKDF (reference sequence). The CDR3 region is CATSPGTKETQYF.

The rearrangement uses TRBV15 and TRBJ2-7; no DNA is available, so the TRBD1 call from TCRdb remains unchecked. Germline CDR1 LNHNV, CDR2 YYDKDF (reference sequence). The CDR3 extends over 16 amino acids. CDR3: CATSLRDRYNSYEQYF.

The CDR3 sequence: CASSVVRKEQYF. The chain couples TRBV5-1 to TRBJ2-7. CDR1 and CDR2 from the germline V gene are SGHRS and YFSETQ. The CDR3 has 12 amino acids.

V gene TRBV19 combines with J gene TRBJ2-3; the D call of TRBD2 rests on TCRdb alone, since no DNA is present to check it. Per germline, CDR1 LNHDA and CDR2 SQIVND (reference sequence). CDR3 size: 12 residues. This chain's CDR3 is CASTGTVDTQYF.

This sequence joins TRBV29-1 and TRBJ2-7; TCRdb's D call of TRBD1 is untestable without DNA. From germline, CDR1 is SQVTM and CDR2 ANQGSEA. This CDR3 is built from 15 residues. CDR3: CSVVSEGGAAYEQYF.

The CDR3 loop is CASSFPSSGANVLTF. The V call is TRBV12-3 or TRBV12-4, the J call TRBJ2-6. The CDR3 consists of 15 residues.

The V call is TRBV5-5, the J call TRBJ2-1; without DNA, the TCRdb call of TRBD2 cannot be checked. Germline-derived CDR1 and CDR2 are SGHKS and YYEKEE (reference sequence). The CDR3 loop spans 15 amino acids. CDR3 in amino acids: CASSFPPSGFNEQFF.

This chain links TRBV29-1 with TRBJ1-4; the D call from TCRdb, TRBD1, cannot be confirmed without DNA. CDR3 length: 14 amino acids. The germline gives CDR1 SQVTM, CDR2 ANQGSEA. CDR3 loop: CSVEDGDRVGKLFF.

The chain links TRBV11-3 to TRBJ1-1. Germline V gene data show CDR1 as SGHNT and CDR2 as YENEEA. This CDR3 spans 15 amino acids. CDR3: CASSHPNPMNTEAFF. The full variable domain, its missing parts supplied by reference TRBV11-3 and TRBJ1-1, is EAGVVQSPRYKIIEKKQPVAFWCNPISGHNTLYWYLQNLGQGPELLIRYENEEAVDDSQLPKDRFSAERLKGVDSTLKIQPAELGDSAVYLCASSHPNPMNTEAFFGQGTRLTVV.

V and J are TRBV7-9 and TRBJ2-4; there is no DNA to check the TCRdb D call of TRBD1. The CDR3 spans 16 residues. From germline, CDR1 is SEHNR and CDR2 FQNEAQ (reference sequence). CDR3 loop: CASSLTGQGAKNIQYF.

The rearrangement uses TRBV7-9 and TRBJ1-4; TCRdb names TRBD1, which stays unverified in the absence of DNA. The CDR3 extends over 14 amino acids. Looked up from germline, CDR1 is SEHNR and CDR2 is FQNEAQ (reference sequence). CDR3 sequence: CASSPGDRVDKLFF.

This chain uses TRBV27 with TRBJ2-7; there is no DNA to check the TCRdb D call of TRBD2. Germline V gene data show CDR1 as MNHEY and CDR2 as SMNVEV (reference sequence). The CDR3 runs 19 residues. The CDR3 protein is CASSPSWLTVRDYSYEQYF.

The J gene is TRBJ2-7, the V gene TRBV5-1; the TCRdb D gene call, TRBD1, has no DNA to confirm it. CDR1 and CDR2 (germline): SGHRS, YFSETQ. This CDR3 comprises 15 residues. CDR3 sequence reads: CASSLMLPGPYEQYF. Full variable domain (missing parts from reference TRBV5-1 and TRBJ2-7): KAGVTQTPRYLIKTRGQQVTLSCSPISGHRSVSWYQQTPGQGLQFLFEYFSETQRNKGNFPGRFSGRQFSNSRSEMNVSTLELGDSALYLCASSLMLPGPYEQYFGPGTRLTVT.

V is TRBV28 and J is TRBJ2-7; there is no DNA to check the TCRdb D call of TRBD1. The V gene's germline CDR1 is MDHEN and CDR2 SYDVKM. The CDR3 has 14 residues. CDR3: CASSDQGAYAEQYF.

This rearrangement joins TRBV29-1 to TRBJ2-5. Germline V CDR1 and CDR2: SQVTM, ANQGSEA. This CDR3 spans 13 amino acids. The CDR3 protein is CSVDGGDSETQYF.

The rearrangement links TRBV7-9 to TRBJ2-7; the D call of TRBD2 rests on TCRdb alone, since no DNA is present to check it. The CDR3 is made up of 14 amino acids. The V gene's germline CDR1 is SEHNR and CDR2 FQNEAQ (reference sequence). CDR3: CASSLQRGAYEQYF.

The chain's CDR3 is CASSFLQAEGTEAFF. V gene TRBV5-1 combines with J gene TRBJ1-1. Germline V CDR1 and CDR2: SGHRS, YFSETQ. This CDR3 is 15 amino acids long. Combining the CDR3 with reference TRBV5-1 and TRBJ1-1 gives the whole variable domain KAGVTQTPRYLIKTRGQQVTLSCSPISGHRSVSWYQQTPGQGLQFLFEYFSETQRNKGNFPGRFSGRQFSNSRSEMNVSTLELGDSALYLCASSFLQAEGTEAFFGQGTRLTVV.

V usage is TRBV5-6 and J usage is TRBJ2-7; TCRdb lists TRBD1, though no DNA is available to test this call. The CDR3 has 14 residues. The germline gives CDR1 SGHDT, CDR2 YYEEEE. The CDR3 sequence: CASKGVRQPYEQYF.

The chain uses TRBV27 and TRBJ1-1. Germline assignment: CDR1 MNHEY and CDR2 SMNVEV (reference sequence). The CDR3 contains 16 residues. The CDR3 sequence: CASSLYGGGQSTEAFF.

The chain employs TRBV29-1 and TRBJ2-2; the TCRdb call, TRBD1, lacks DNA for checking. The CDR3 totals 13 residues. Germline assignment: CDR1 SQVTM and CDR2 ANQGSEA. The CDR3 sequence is CSVGQGNTGELFF.

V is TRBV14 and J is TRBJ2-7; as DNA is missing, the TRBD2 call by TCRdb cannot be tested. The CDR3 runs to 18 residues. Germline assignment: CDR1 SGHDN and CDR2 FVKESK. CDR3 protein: CASSQGSAYAGPGYEQYF.

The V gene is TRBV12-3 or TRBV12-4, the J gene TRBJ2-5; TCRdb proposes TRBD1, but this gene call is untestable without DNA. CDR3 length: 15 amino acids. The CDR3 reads CASSFAGGRQETQYF.

The chain's CDR3 is CASSYSGQRTYNEQFF. The chain employs TRBV6-2 or TRBV6-3 and TRBJ2-1; checking the TCRdb D call of TRBD1 is not possible without DNA. CDR3 length: 16 residues. CDR1 and CDR2 from the germline V gene are MNHEY and SVGEGT.

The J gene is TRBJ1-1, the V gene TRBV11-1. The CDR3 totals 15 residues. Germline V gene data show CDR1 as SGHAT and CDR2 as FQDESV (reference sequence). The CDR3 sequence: CASSLGPRTDWEAFF.